This TCR beta chain was identified during a study of radiotherapy plus CTLA-4 blockade in lung cancer. Germline V CDR1 and CDR2: SGHRS, YFSETQ. The CDR3 totals 15 residues. Trimming took 0 bases from V and 0 from J, leaving 9 bases between them. Sequenced by immunoSEQ multiplex PCR; TCRdb stores in-frame clones only, minus some. The table shows tens of thousands of clones, with more than 70% occurring only once. About this clone: As yet, its antigen is unknown.

Study-wide points: Some TCR clones had been derived from tumors. These clones expanded in peripheral blood after radiotherapy plus ipilimumab.

This sequence originates from a human donor with non-small cell lung cancer whose response to radiotherapy plus ipilimumab could not be evaluated. The sequenced sample was peripheral blood, obtained from a patient treated with radiotherapy plus ipilimumab. The chain recombines TRBV5-1 with TRBJ1-1, with D perhaps matching TRBD1 (5 bases). CDR3 region: CASSLGPTVNTEAFF. CDR3 nucleotide sequence: TGCGCCAGCAGCTTGGGGCCGACAGTGAACACTGAAGCTTTCTTT. The variable domain in full, with the rest retrieved from reference TRBV5-1 and TRBJ1-1, is KAGVTQTPRYLIKTRGQQVTLSCSPISGHRSVSWYQQTPGQGLQFLFEYFSETQRNKGNFPGRFSGRQFSNSRSEMNVSTLELGDSALYLCASSLGPTVNTEAFFGQGTRLTVV.